What follows are 5 T cell receptor beta chains derived from one specimen sequenced in a study of read filtering for tumor transcriptome and immune sequencing. The library was built from roughly 400 ng RNA with molecular barcoded adaptors for alpha/delta and beta/gamma chains. TCRdb recomputed calls from the reads with MiXCR, one row per CDR3 protein. The table lists about 62,000 distinct CDR3 sequences, around a fifth of them singletons. The source material was a population of CD138-negative cells sorted from bone marrow. These receptors were obtained from a donor aged 40 or older with multiple myeloma.

V is TRBV28 and J is TRBJ2-7, with 12 bases lining up with TRBD2. The CDR3 has 15 residues. With 6 bases clipped from V and 4 bases from J, the junction kept 7 bases outside the gene matches. Germline V gene sequence: CDR1 MDHEN, CDR2 SYDVKM. The CDR3 sequence: CASSPLAGGPYEQYF. The CDR3 coding sequence is TGTGCCAGCAGCCCGCTAGCGGGAGGGCCGTACGAGCAGTACTTC.

In this sample, this clonotype turned up a few times. The chain recombines TRBV2 with TRBJ1-3; D is unresolved. This CDR3 has 15 residues. V gave up 6 bases and J gave up 0 bases, with 12 bases separating them. Germline V gene data show CDR1 as SNHLY and CDR2 as FYNNEI. CDR3 loop: CASRVSLNSGNTIYF. In DNA, the CDR3 is TGTGCCAGCAGGGTCAGCCTCAACTCTGGAAACACCATATATTTT.

The J gene is TRBJ1-5, the V gene TRBV7-8; no firm D call. The CDR3 is 14 residues long. V lost 1 base to trimming and J lost 5 bases, with 9 bases between them. CDR1 is SGHVS and CDR2 is FQNEAQ in the germline V gene. The CDR3 coding sequence is TGTGCCAGCAGCTTAGGGCAGGCGGATCAGCCCCAGCATTTT. As protein: CASSLGQADQPQHF. The full variable domain, its missing parts supplied by reference TRBV7-8 and TRBJ1-5, is GAGVSQSPRYKVAKRGQDVALRCDPISGHVSLFWYQQALGQGPEFLTYFQNEAQLDKSGLPSDRFFAERPEGSVSTLKIQRTQQEDSAVYLCASSLGQADQPQHFGDGTRLSIL.

CDR3 sequence: CSARAGSPNTEAFF. The CDR3 nucleotides read TGCAGTGCTAGGGCAGGGTCTCCGAACACTGAAGCTTTCTTT. This chain connects TRBV20-1 to TRBJ1-1; maybe TRBD1 (5 bases). V lost 3 bases and J 1 base, leaving 12 bases between the germline ends. The CDR3 runs 14 residues. CDR1 DFQATT and CDR2 SNEGSKA come from the germline V gene (reference sequence).

The sample holds many counts of this clonotype. V usage is TRBV20-1 and J usage is TRBJ2-1; the match to TRBD2 covers 12 bases. CDR1 is DFQATT and CDR2 is SNEGSKA in the germline V gene (reference sequence). V was clipped by 6 bases and J by 1 base; unmatched bases: 4. This CDR3 contains 15 residues. The CDR3: CSAFGLAGSYNEQFF. CDR3 DNA: TGCAGTGCCTTCGGACTAGCGGGGTCCTACAATGAGCAGTTCTTC.